This T cell receptor (beta chain) was found in a study of blood T cells in healthy people across ages. Findings and limits, study-wide: There were more naive CD4+ cells and higher diversity in long-lived donors than in aged donors. As age increased, TCR beta diversity per million T cells fell in a roughly linear fashion. Correlation between TCR beta diversity and naive T cell percentage was strong.

Alongside a J-beta primer mix, a sample-barcoded 5' primer served in a second PCR lasting about 7 to 11 cycles. All cDNA molecules were each tagged by a template-switch adaptor with 12 random nucleotides. TCRdb processed the 5' RACE reads anew with MiXCR; each CDR3 protein has one entry. The table records about 1 million distinct CDR3 sequences, roughly 45% of them present only once. This clonotype was detected a few times. The antigen is unknown. The junction had 7 bases not matched to a gene; V was cut back by 2 bases and J by 8 bases. The germline CDR1 and CDR2 sequences are MNHNY and SVGAGI (reference sequence). This CDR3 has 16 residues.

Sequencing was performed on blood. The TCR was taken from a woman aged 55 to 70 in good health. The rearrangement uses TRBV6-6 and TRBJ2-1; 12 bases align to TRBD2. As DNA, the CDR3 is TGTGCCAGCAGTTACCCTAGCGGGAGGGCCTGGGATGAGCAGTTCTTC. Its translation is CASSYPSGRAWDEQFF.